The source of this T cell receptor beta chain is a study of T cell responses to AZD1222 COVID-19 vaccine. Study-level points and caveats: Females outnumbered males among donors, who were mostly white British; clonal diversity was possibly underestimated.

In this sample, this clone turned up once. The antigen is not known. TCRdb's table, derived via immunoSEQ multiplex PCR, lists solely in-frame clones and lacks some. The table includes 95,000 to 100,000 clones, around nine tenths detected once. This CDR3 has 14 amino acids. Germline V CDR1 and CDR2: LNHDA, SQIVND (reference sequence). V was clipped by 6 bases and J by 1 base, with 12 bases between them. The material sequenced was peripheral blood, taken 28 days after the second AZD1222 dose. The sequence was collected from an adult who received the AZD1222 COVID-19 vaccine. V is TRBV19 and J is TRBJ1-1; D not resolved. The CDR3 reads CASRRLRENTEAFF. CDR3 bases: TGTGCCAGTAGACGCCTCCGGGAGAACACTGAAGCTTTCTTT. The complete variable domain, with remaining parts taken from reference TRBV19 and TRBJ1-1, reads DGGITQSPKYLFRKEGQNVTLSCEQNLNHDAMYWYRQDPGQGLRLIYYSQIVNDFQKGDIAEGYSVSREKKESFPLTVTSAQKNPTAFYLCASRRLRENTEAFFGQGTRLTVV.